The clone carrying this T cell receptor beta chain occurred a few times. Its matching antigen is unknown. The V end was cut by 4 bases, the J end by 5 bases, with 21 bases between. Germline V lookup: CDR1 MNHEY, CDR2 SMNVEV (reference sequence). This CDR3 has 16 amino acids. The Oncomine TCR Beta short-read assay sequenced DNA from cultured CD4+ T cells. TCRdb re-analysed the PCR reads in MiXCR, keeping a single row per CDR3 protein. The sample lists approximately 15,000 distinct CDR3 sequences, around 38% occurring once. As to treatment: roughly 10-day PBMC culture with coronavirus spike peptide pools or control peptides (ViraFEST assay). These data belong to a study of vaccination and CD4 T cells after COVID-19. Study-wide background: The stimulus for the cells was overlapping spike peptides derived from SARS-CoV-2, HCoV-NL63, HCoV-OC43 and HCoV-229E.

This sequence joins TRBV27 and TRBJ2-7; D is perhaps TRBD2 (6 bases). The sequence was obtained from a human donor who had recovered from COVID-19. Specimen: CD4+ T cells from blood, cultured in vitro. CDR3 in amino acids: CASSSPPRGEAHEQYF. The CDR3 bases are TGTGCCAGCAGTTCCCCCCCCCGCGGGGAGGCTCACGAGCAGTACTTC.